A single sample gave rise to the 24 T cell receptor beta chains below, sequenced in a study of identical twins. TCRdb reprocessed the 5' RACE reads with MiXCR, giving one entry per CDR3 protein. The data contain about 700,000 distinct CDR3 sequences, 8.5% to 9% of them seen just once; the ten biggest clones take up 0.98%. This sample also belongs to another study, concerning yellow fever vaccine responses in identical twins.

Input material: PBMCs. These receptors all stem from a woman between 18 and 30 years old in good health.

The V gene is TRBV7-9, the J gene TRBJ2-3; TRBD1 matches at 8 bases. The CDR3 extends over 14 amino acids. CDR1 is SEHNR and CDR2 is FQNEAQ in the germline V gene (reference sequence). The V gene end was trimmed by 5 bases and the J gene end by 6 bases; junction bases not matched to a gene: 7. The CDR3 reads CASSEAGGLDTQYF. The DNA for the CDR3 is TGTGCCAGCAGCGAGGCAGGGGGCCTGGATACGCAGTATTTT.

This rearrangement joins TRBV2 to TRBJ2-3; D is unclear. The ends were cut back, 8 bases at V and 0 bases at J, with 9 bases in the middle. The CDR3 totals 13 residues. Germline V CDR1 and CDR2: SNHLY, FYNNEI. For the CDR3, the DNA is TGTGCCAGCTTTGACACTAGCACAGATACGCAGTATTTT. It specifies CASFDTSTDTQYF.

The chain couples TRBV2 to TRBJ2-3; TRBD1 agrees at 7 bases. The CDR3 runs to 16 residues. Looked up from germline, CDR1 is SNHLY and CDR2 is FYNNEI. With V trimmed by 6 bases and J by 2 bases, 11 bases remained unmatched. CDR3 amino acids: CASRLTGIGITDTQYF. DNA for the CDR3: TGTGCCAGCAGATTGACAGGGATCGGTATCACAGATACGCAGTATTTT.

This clonotype was detected many times. The chain combines TRBV6-5 with TRBJ2-3; 8 bases align to TRBD2. Germline CDR1 and CDR2: MNHEY and SVGAGI. Trimming removed 4 bases from V and 2 bases from J; junction bases left unmatched: 2. The CDR3 is 14 amino acids. CDR3 loop: CASSSRGATDTQYF. The CDR3 DNA reads TGTGCCAGCAGTTCGCGGGGGGCCACAGATACGCAGTATTTT.

This clonotype has a count of ten or more. This chain joins TRBV20-1 and TRBJ2-1; TRBD1 agrees at 7 bases. The ends lost 6 bases at V and 2 bases at J; junction bases unmatched: 13. The CDR3 is 16 amino acids. Germline V gives CDR1 DFQATT, CDR2 SNEGSKA (reference sequence). The CDR3 coding sequence is TGCAGTGCAGATACAGGGGCCCGGGCCGCCTACAATGAGCAGTTCTTC. It specifies CSADTGARAAYNEQFF.

Many counts were recorded for this clonotype. The chain employs TRBV20-1 and TRBJ2-1; the D call may be TRBD1 or TRBD2 (5 bases each). V was cut by 3 bases and J by 9 bases, with 18 bases left in between. Germline assignment: CDR1 DFQATT and CDR2 SNEGSKA (reference sequence). The CDR3 loop spans 14 amino acids. The CDR3 spells CSARGDLRPIEQFF. Written as DNA, the CDR3 is TGCAGTGCTAGGGGGGATCTTAGGCCTATTGAGCAGTTCTTC.

This chain joins TRBV12-3 or TRBV12-4 and TRBJ2-7; D might be TRBD1 or TRBD2, each matching 5 bases. V was pared by 7 bases and J by 3 bases, with 19 bases between. The CDR3 length is 15 residues. CDR3 bases: TGTGCCAGCACCCAGGACGGGACCCCCTACTACGAGCAGTACTTC. Translation gives CASTQDGTPYYEQYF.

The chain carries TRBV7-3 and TRBJ2-2; the match to TRBD1 covers 7 bases. CDR1 is SGHTA, CDR2 FQGTGA, per germline. The V and J ends lost 6 bases and 4 bases, in that order; junction bases with no gene match: 5. The CDR3 covers 14 residues. The CDR3 is CASRIQGFTGELFF. The CDR3 DNA reads TGTGCCAGCAGGATACAGGGGTTCACCGGGGAGCTGTTTTTT.

The CDR3 sequence is CASRLASSTDTQYF. The CDR3 DNA reads as TGTGCCAGTAGACTAGCTTCCAGCACAGATACGCAGTATTTT. The chain employs TRBV19 and TRBJ2-3, with D tentatively TRBD2 (6 bases). The CDR3 runs to 14 residues. Trimming cost V 6 bases and J 0 bases, with 10 bases left between them. Germline V lookup: CDR1 LNHDA, CDR2 SQIVND (reference sequence).

The table lists this clonotype with many counts. V is TRBV4-3 and J is TRBJ2-3; 9 bases line up with TRBD1. This CDR3 region has 17 residues. Germline CDR1 LGHNA, CDR2 YSLEER. V shed 0 bases and J 1 base; nucleotides not matched to a gene: 5. The DNA of the CDR3 is TGCGCCAGCAGCCAAGATCTGAGGACAGGGGGCACAGATACGCAGTATTTT. Encoded protein: CASSQDLRTGGTDTQYF.

This clonotype occurred a few times. The chain combines TRBV11-2 with TRBJ2-2; the D gene is possibly TRBD2 (5 bases). CDR1 and CDR2 from the germline V gene are SGHAT and FQNNGV. V was trimmed by 7 bases and J by 1 base, leaving 13 bases between them. The CDR3 length is 15 residues. CDR3 region: CASNSVGGNTGELFF. The CDR3 bases are TGTGCCAGCAACTCGGTTGGAGGGAACACCGGGGAGCTGTTTTTT.

This clonotype showed up many times. The chain couples TRBV10-3 to TRBJ2-2, with no clear D. CDR1 ENHRY and CDR2 SYGVKD come from the germline V gene. Between the trimmed V and J ends, which lost 5 bases and 2 bases, there was a span of 15 bases. This CDR3 is 16 amino acids long. CDR3 in DNA: TGTGCCATCAGTCTAAACCCGGGCCCTAACACCGGGGAGCTGTTTTTT. It yields the protein CAISLNPGPNTGELFF.

This clonotype was counted ten times or more. The J gene is TRBJ1-1, the V gene TRBV6-2 or TRBV6-3; D is unresolved. Germline V CDR1 and CDR2: MNHEY, SVGEGT. CDR3 length: 15 residues. The V gene lost 8 bases and the J gene lost 1 base, with 17 bases spanning the gap. This CDR3 reads CASSHANTANTEAFF. The CDR3 coding sequence is TGTGCCAGCTCCCACGCCAATACAGCGAACACTGAAGCTTTCTTT.

This clonotype was counted many times. The chain links TRBV4-2 to TRBJ2-2, with 8 bases matching TRBD2. V gave up 4 bases and J gave up 3 bases; unmatched junction bases: 13. This CDR3 comprises 18 residues. In germline, CDR1 is LGHNA, CDR2 YNFKEQ. CDR3 region: CASSPRGTSGQYTGELFF. The CDR3 bases are TGTGCCAGCAGCCCGAGGGGTACTAGCGGCCAATACACCGGGGAGCTGTTTTTT.

This clonotype has more than one count but fewer than ten. V is TRBV20-1 and J is TRBJ2-7; no clear D. Germline loops: CDR1 DFQATT, CDR2 SNEGSKA (reference sequence). V gave up 1 base and J gave up 0 bases, with 10 bases separating them. This CDR3 has 14 residues. CDR3 DNA sequence: TGCAGTGCTAGAGTCCGACTGGACTCCTACGAGCAGTACTTC. Its protein product is CSARVRLDSYEQYF.

In its sample, this clonotype was seen many times. The J gene is TRBJ1-2, the V gene TRBV20-1; 8 bases are shared with TRBD1. Germline-derived CDR1 and CDR2 are DFQATT and SNEGSKA (reference sequence). J lost 8 bases, V lost 6 bases, and 8 bases had no gene match. This CDR3 contains 12 residues. The CDR3 DNA sequence: TGCAGTGCGATGCAGGGGGCGCAGGGCTACACCTTC. Protein sequence: CSAMQGAQGYTF.

This clonotype was detected only a few times. The chain uses TRBV9 and TRBJ1-6; TRBD1 aligns across 7 bases. The V gene's germline CDR1 is SGDLS and CDR2 YYNGEE. CDR3 length: 16 residues. V lost 4 bases and J lost 4; bases outside the gene matches: 8. CDR3 DNA sequence: TGTGCCAGCAGCCCAGGGACAGAATATTATAATTCACCCCTCCACTTT. It specifies CASSPGTEYYNSPLHF.

This clonotype came up a few times. The chain links TRBV12-3 or TRBV12-4 to TRBJ1-6; D may be TRBD1 (5 bases). Trimming pared 8 bases from V and 7 bases from J, leaving 15 bases between. The CDR3 loop spans 14 amino acids. The CDR3 spells CASGVSRGNSPLHF. CDR3 nucleotide sequence: TGTGCCAGCGGAGTAAGTAGGGGAAATTCACCCCTCCACTTT.

This clonotype has ten or more counts. CDR3 DNA sequence: TGTGCCAGCAGCTTAGCGAGGGGAAAGAGCGAGCAGTACTTC. Translation gives CASSLARGKSEQYF. The chain links TRBV7-2 to TRBJ2-7; D is tentatively TRBD1 or TRBD2 (5 bases each). V was cut by 0 bases and J by 6 bases, with 12 bases left in between. This CDR3 is 14 amino acids long. The V gene's germline CDR1 is SGHTA and CDR2 FQGNSA.

This clonotype came up many times. The chain has TRBV6-5 and TRBJ1-5; D is ambiguous. The germline V gene encodes CDR1 MNHEY and CDR2 SVGAGI. V was clipped by 8 bases and J by 4 bases, with 3 bases between them. The CDR3 sequence is 10 residues long. The CDR3 spells CASGNQPQHF. In DNA, the CDR3 is TGTGCCAGCGGGAATCAGCCCCAGCATTTT.

This clonotype was recorded many times. The chain links TRBV7-3 to TRBJ2-3; 13 nucleotides align to TRBD2. The CDR3 runs 16 residues. The V gene end was trimmed by 5 bases and the J gene end by 4 bases; junction bases not matched to a gene: 6. Per the germline V gene, CDR1 is SGHTA and CDR2 is FQGTGA. The CDR3 protein is CASSIGTSGDSDTQYF. The CDR3 coding sequence is TGTGCCAGCAGCATTGGGACTAGCGGGGATTCAGATACGCAGTATTTT.

This clonotype was seen many times. The V gene is TRBV3-1, the J gene TRBJ2-2; D not resolved. CDR1 LGHDT and CDR2 YNNKEL come from the germline V gene (reference sequence). The V end lost 0 bases, the J end lost 5 bases, and 10 bases lay between the germline ends. This CDR3 comprises 15 residues. The CDR3 DNA reads TGTGCCAGCAGCCAAGACCCCGGAGTTACCGGGGAGCTGTTTTTT. As protein: CASSQDPGVTGELFF.

The table lists this clonotype with many counts. The rearrangement joins TRBV5-1 to TRBJ2-1; D uncertain. The CDR3 has 16 residues. V gave up 4 bases and J gave up 4 bases, with 18 bases separating them. The germline V gene encodes CDR1 SGHRS and CDR2 YFSETQ. The CDR3 DNA reads as TGCGCCAGCAGCGAGGCAACGGGTCACTTTTACAATGAGCAGTTCTTC. Translating it yields CASSEATGHFYNEQFF.

This chain joins TRBV7-9 and TRBJ2-1, with TRBD2 identical over 13 bases. J lost 9 bases, V lost 2 bases, and 7 bases had no gene match. CDR1 and CDR2 from the germline V gene are SEHNR and FQNEAQ (reference sequence). This CDR3 is built from 16 residues. This CDR3 reads CASSLPTSGRRGEQFF. In nucleotides, the CDR3 is TGTGCCAGCAGCTTACCGACTAGCGGGAGGAGGGGTGAGCAGTTCTTC.